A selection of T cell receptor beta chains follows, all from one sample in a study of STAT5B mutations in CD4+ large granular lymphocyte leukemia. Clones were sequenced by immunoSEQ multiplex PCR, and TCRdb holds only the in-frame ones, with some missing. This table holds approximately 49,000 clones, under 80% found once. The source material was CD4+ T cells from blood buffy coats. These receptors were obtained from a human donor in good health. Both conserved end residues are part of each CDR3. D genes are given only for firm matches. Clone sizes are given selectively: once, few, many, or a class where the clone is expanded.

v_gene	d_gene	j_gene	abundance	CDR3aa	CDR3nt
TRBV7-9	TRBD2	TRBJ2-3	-	CASARGGTDTQYF	TGTGCCAGCGCTCGGGGGGGCACAGATACGCAGTATTTT
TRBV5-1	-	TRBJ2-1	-	CASSSTLGNEQFF	TGCGCCAGCAGCTCAACCCTAGGCAATGAGCAGTTCTTC
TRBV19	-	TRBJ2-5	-	CASSITGTIQETQYF	TGTGCCAGTAGTATAACAGGAACAATCCAAGAGACCCAGTACTTC
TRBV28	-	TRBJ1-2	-	CASSFRARRFDGYTF	TGTGCCAGCAGTTTTAGGGCCCGGCGTTTCGATGGCTACACCTTC
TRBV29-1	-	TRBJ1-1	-	CSALQGNTEAFF	TGCAGCGCCCTACAGGGGAACACTGAAGCTTTCTTT
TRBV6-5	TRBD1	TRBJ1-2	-	CASSYSLGTGHGYTF	TGTGCCAGCAGTTACTCTCTTGGGACAGGTCATGGCTACACCTTC
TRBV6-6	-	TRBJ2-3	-	CASSYSFTDTQYF	TGTGCCAGCAGTTACTCCTTCACAGATACGCAGTATTTT
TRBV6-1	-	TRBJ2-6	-	CAITQGGSGANVLTF	TGTGCGATCACACAAGGGGGCTCTGGGGCCAACGTCCTGACTTTC
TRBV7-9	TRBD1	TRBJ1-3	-	CASNSGQAHTIYF	TGTGCCAGCAACTCTGGACAGGCGCACACCATATATTTT
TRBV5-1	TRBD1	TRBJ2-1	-	CASSLRQGLGNEQFF	TGCGCCAGCAGCTTGAGACAGGGGCTGGGTAATGAGCAGTTCTTC
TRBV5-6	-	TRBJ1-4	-	CASSYGWDGPKHF	TGTGCCAGCAGCTATGGTTGGGACGGCCCCAAACATTTC
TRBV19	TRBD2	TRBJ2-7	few	CASSTLAGSFYEQYF	TGTGCCAGTAGTACCTTAGCGGGGTCCTTCTACGAGCAGTACTTC
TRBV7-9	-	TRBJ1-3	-	CASSFSRGKGNTIYF	TGTGCCAGCAGCTTCTCCAGGGGCAAGGGAAACACCATATATTTT
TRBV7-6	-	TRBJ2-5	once	CASSFWGEETQYF	TGTGCCAGCAGCTTTTGGGGGGAAGAGACCCAGTACTTC
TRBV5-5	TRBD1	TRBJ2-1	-	CASSSSGTASYNEQFF	TGTGCCAGCAGCTCTTCCGGGACAGCCTCCTACAATGAGCAGTTCTTC
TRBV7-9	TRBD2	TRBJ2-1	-	CASSPMTSGSYNEQFF	TGTGCCAGCAGCCCTATGACTAGCGGCTCCTACAATGAGCAGTTCTTC
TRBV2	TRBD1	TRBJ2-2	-	CASSAGTVTGELFF	TGTGCCAGCAGTGCCGGGACAGTCACCGGGGAGCTGTTTTTT
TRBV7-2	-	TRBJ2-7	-	CASSLAADVSYEQYF	TGTGCCAGCAGCTTAGCGGCGGATGTCTCCTACGAGCAGTACTTC
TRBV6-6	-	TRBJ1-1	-	CASSYPTEAFF	TGTGCCAGCAGTTACCCCACTGAAGCTTTCTTT
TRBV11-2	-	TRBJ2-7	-	CASSRNSFPPLEQYF	TGTGCCAGCAGTCGTAACTCCTTCCCCCCTCTCGAGCAGTACTTC
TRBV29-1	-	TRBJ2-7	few	CSVSTAIPYEQYF	TGCAGCGTATCGACAGCCATTCCCTACGAGCAGTACTTC
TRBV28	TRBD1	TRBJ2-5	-	CASTDRGPGETQYF	TGTGCCAGCACGGACAGGGGGCCGGGGGAGACCCAGTACTTC
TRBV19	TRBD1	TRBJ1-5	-	CASSIGGQGNQPQHF	TGTGCCAGTAGTATAGGGGGACAGGGGAATCAGCCCCAGCATTTT
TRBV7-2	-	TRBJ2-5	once	CASSLEGSRESETQYF	TGTGCCAGCAGCTTAGAAGGATCTCGAGAGTCTGAGACCCAGTACTTC
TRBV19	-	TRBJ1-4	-	CASSPPGGGSNEKLFF	TGTGCCAGTAGTCCACCCGGGGGCGGCTCGAATGAAAAACTGTTTTTT
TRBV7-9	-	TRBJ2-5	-	CASSLGSGDQETQYF	TGTGCCAGCAGCTTAGGTTCAGGGGATCAAGAGACCCAGTACTTC
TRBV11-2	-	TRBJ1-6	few	CASSLAPVKGTPLRF	TGTGCCAGCAGCTTAGCCCCTGTGAAGGGGACGCCCCTTAGGTTT
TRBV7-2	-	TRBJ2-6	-	CASSPVASGANVLTF	TGTGCCAGCAGCCCAGTCGCCTCTGGGGCCAACGTCCTGACTTTC
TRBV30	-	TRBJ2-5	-	CAWSPPGGTETQYF	TGTGCCTGGAGTCCCCCGGGGGGCACAGAGACCCAGTACTTC
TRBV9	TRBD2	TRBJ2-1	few	CASSVSGGSYNEQFF	TGTGCCAGCAGCGTTAGCGGGGGATCCTACAATGAGCAGTTCTTC
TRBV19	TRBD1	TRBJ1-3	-	CASTGQGNSGNTIYF	TGTGCCAGTACTGGACAGGGCAACTCTGGAAACACCATATATTTT
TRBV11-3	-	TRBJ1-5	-	CASSSRDTINQPQHF	TGTGCCAGCAGCTCAAGGGACACCATCAATCAGCCCCAGCATTTT
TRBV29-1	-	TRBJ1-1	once	CSVTSYRDTEAFF	TGCAGCGTTACTTCTTATAGGGACACTGAAGCTTTCTTT
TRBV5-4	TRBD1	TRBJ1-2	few	CASTVLGQAYGYTF	TGTGCCAGCACCGTCTTGGGACAGGCTTATGGCTACACCTTC
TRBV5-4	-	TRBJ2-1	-	CASSLAQGSATDEQFF	TGTGCCAGCAGCTTGGCCCAGGGATCAGCCACCGATGAGCAGTTCTTC
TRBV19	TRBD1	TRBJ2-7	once	CASSGTGVHEQYF	TGTGCCAGTAGTGGGACAGGGGTCCACGAGCAGTACTTC
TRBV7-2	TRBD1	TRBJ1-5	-	CASSLESSGGYQPQHF	TGTGCCAGCAGCTTAGAATCATCAGGGGGTTATCAGCCCCAGCATTTT
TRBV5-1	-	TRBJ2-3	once	CASSLGRDSFTDTQYF	TGCGCCAGCAGCTTGGGGCGGGACTCTTTCACAGATACGCAGTATTTT
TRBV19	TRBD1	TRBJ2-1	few	CASRPNGQGISEQFF	TGTGCCAGTAGGCCTAATGGACAGGGAATAAGTGAGCAGTTCTTC
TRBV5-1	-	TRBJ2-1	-	CASSPRGEEYNEQFF	TGCGCCAGCAGCCCCCGTGGAGAGGAGTACAATGAGCAGTTCTTC
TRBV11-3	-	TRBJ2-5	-	CASSLRNGAQETQYF	TGTGCCAGCAGCCTCCGCAATGGAGCGCAAGAGACCCAGTACTTC
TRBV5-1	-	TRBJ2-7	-	CASSLGAQSSYEQYF	TGCGCCAGCAGCTTGGGGGCACAGAGCTCCTACGAGCAGTACTTC